One and the same sample provided the 31 T cell receptor beta chains below, sequenced in a study of blood T cells in healthy people across ages. The use of a sample-barcoded 5' primer and a J-beta primer mix characterized a second PCR of about 6 to 12 cycles. TCRdb processed the 5' RACE reads anew with MiXCR; each CDR3 protein has one entry. Counted here are over a million distinct CDR3 sequences, 40% to 50% occurring once; the ten biggest clones make up 6.5% to 10%. The sample was blood. The receptors derive from a young woman in good health.

The genes are TRBV9 and TRBJ2-3; tentative D call: TRBD1 (6 bases). V shed 3 bases and J shed 1 base, with 15 bases lying between them. The germline V gene encodes CDR1 SGDLS and CDR2 YYNGEE. This CDR3 has 16 residues. The CDR3 DNA reads TGTGCCAGCAGCGCTGAAGGGGGTTTAGGCACAGATACGCAGTATTTT. It is translated as CASSAEGGLGTDTQYF.

The chain links TRBV5-1 to TRBJ1-1; D perhaps matches TRBD1 (6 bases). V lost 1 base to trimming and J lost 6 bases, with 16 bases between them. The germline V gene has CDR1 SGHRS and CDR2 YFSETQ. The CDR3 spans 15 residues. CDR3 DNA sequence: TGCGCCAGCAGCTTGAGAACAGGGCAGTTCGCTGAAGCTTTCTTT. Translated: CASSLRTGQFAEAFF. Based on the CDR3 plus reference TRBV5-1 and TRBJ1-1, the full variable domain is KAGVTQTPRYLIKTRGQQVTLSCSPISGHRSVSWYQQTPGQGLQFLFEYFSETQRNKGNFPGRFSGRQFSNSRSEMNVSTLELGDSALYLCASSLRTGQFAEAFFGQGTRLTVV.

The chain employs TRBV12-3 or TRBV12-4 and TRBJ1-5; D may be TRBD1 (5 bases). This CDR3 has 14 residues. Trimming took 1 base from V and 11 from J, leaving 15 bases between them. CDR3 nucleotide sequence: TGTGCCAGCAGTTTAGAGGGGACCTCGGGGACCCAGCATTTT. This encodes CASSLEGTSGTQHF.

The table lists this clonotype with a few counts. This rearrangement joins TRBV7-8 to TRBJ2-7; TRBD2 is a possible D gene (5 bases). CDR3 length equals 12 residues. CDR1 is SGHVS, CDR2 FQNEAQ, per germline. Trimming cost V 6 bases and J 7 bases, with 13 bases left between them. CDR3 protein: CASRNGRGEQYF. The DNA of the CDR3 is TGTGCCAGCAGGAACGGCCGGGGTGAGCAGTACTTC.

The chain carries TRBV2 and TRBJ1-2; no reliable D call. Deletions cut 7 bases from V and 12 bases from J, with 27 bases between. This CDR3 contains 15 residues. Germline lookup yields CDR1 SNHLY and CDR2 FYNNEI. CDR3 protein: CASIKRWQAPGGHTF. DNA of the CDR3: TGTGCCAGCATCAAAAGGTGGCAGGCCCCGGGAGGCCACACCTTC.

This clonotype has more than one count but fewer than ten. The rearrangement links TRBV12-3 or TRBV12-4 to TRBJ2-3; 7 bases align to TRBD2. J lost 0 bases, V lost 3 bases, and 6 bases had no gene match. This CDR3 has 16 residues. CDR3 bases: TGTGCCAGCAGTTTCCCCCGCGGGAGTAGCACAGATACGCAGTATTTT. It encodes CASSFPRGSSTDTQYF.

This clonotype was detected a few times. The chain carries TRBV9 and TRBJ2-7, with D hard to call. Germline CDR1 SGDLS, CDR2 YYNGEE. The CDR3 is 14 amino acids. Trimming removed 0 bases from V and 0 bases from J, with 7 bases in between. The CDR3, as DNA: TGTGCCAGCAGCGTAGCCTTGAGCTCCTACGAGCAGTACTTC. The encoded protein is CASSVALSSYEQYF.

The rearrangement uses TRBV7-2 and TRBJ2-7; possibly TRBD1 or TRBD2 for D (5 bases each). This CDR3 has 19 amino acids. Trimming stripped 1 base from V and 2 bases from J, with 24 bases between. From germline, CDR1 is SGHTA and CDR2 FQGNSA. CDR3 region: CASSLGPLGTVGAPYEQYF. CDR3 in DNA: TGTGCCAGCAGCTTAGGTCCGCTGGGCACTGTCGGGGCCCCCTACGAGCAGTACTTC. The full variable domain, completed using reference TRBV7-2 and TRBJ2-7, is GAGVSQSPSNKVTEKGKDVELRCDPISGHTALYWYRQSLGQGLEFLIYFQGNSAPDKSGLPSDRFSAERTGGSVSTLTIQRTQQEDSAVYLCASSLGPLGTVGAPYEQYFGPGTRLTVT.

The chain has TRBV6-5 and TRBJ2-7; tentatively, D is TRBD1 (5 bases). The J call may be incorrect, as the DNA end agrees better with TRBJ2-5. The CDR3 contains 15 residues. Per the germline V gene, CDR1 is MNHEY and CDR2 is SVGAGI. The CDR3 here is CASTYTGHPPETQYF. CDR3 nucleotides: TGTGCCAGCACATATACCGGACACCCTCCAGAGACCCAGTACTTC.

In the case of this clonotype: A read error may explain this, as a much larger clone is one base away. The chain employs TRBV12-3 or TRBV12-4 and TRBJ1-2; 8 bases map to TRBD1. Trimming at V came to 6 bases and at J to 8 bases, leaving 2 bases not matched to a gene. CDR3 size: 11 residues. CDR3 nucleotide sequence: TGTGCCAGCAGCGGACAGGGCGGCTACACCTTC. It encodes CASSGQGGYTF.

This clonotype was seen only a few times. The V and J genes are TRBV9 and TRBJ2-1; the match to TRBD2 covers 13 bases. Germline CDR1 and CDR2: SGDLS and YYNGEE. Trimming at V came to 2 bases and at J to 10 bases, leaving 6 bases not matched to a gene. The CDR3 has 15 amino acids. This CDR3 reads CASSVDPGLAGEQFF. CDR3 DNA sequence: TGTGCCAGCAGCGTCGACCCGGGACTAGCGGGAGAGCAGTTCTTC.

The chain carries TRBV7-2 and TRBJ2-1, with TRBD1 as a possible D gene (6 bases). V lost 1 base and J lost 2, with 9 bases in between. CDR3 length equals 15 residues. Germline assignment: CDR1 SGHTA and CDR2 FQGNSA. The CDR3 region has the DNA TGTGCCAGCAGCTTAGACAGGGACACCTACAATGAGCAGTTCTTC. Protein: CASSLDRDTYNEQFF.

This clonotype occurred once. This likely comes from a read error, as the CDR3 has no conserved phenylalanine or tryptophan at its end. The chain recombines TRBV29-1 with TRBJ1-2, with D perhaps matching TRBD1 (6 bases). V lost 7 bases and J 4 bases, leaving 16 bases between the germline ends. This CDR3 is built from 13 residues. Germline CDR1 SQVTM, CDR2 ANQGSEA. Written as DNA, the CDR3 is TGCAGCGCCTCAGGACAGCCTGGCTATGGCTACACCTTA. It is translated as CSASGQPGYGYTL.

This clonotype has more than one count but fewer than ten. CDR3 sequence (DNA): TGTGCCAGCAGTCAGACAGGGGCAACTAATGAAAAACTGTTTTTT. It codes for CASSQTGATNEKLFF. V is TRBV6-5 and J is TRBJ1-4, with 8 bases aligning to TRBD1. The CDR3 extends over 15 amino acids. The germline V gene has CDR1 MNHEY and CDR2 SVGAGI. The ends lost 5 bases at V and 0 bases at J; junction bases unmatched: 2.

The chain joins TRBV7-2 to TRBJ2-1, with 11 positions matching TRBD2. There are 18 residues in the CDR3. The V segment lost 5 bases and the J segment 7 bases; nucleotides outside the gene matches: 16. Germline V gene lookup returns CDR1 SGHTA and CDR2 FQGNSA. This chain's CDR3 is CASSPLYRGASGRNEQFF. As DNA, the CDR3 is TGTGCCAGCAGCCCACTATATCGTGGGGCTAGCGGGAGGAATGAGCAGTTCTTC.

This chain uses TRBV12-3 or TRBV12-4 with TRBJ2-5, with D unresolved. The length of the CDR3 is 11 residues. V lost 6 bases, J lost 7 bases, and 9 bases lay in between. CDR3 sequence (DNA): TGTGCCAGCAGACAATCGGGGACCCAGTACTTC. As protein: CASRQSGTQYF.

This chain joins TRBV7-9 and TRBJ2-2, with a weak D call TRBD2 (6 bases). The V end was cut by 6 bases, the J end by 6 bases, with 14 bases between. Looked up from germline, CDR1 is SEHNR and CDR2 is FQNEAQ (reference sequence). The CDR3 covers 14 residues. The CDR3 nucleotides read TGTGCCAGCAGGGACTCGGGGGACCCCGGGGAGCTGTTTTTT. It specifies CASRDSGDPGELFF.

V gene TRBV6-2 or TRBV6-3 combines with J gene TRBJ1-1; tentatively, D is TRBD1 (6 bases). V was shortened by 0 bases and J by 13 bases, with 18 bases between the two germline ends. This CDR3 is built from 14 residues. CDR1 is MNHEY and CDR2 is SVGEGT in the germline V gene. CDR3 in amino acids: CASSYSRTAASGFF. CDR3 coding DNA: TGTGCCAGCAGTTACTCACGGACAGCGGCGAGTGGTTTCTTT.

Many counts were recorded for this clonotype. The genes are TRBV12-3 or TRBV12-4 and TRBJ2-1; 9 positions match TRBD2. V gave up 10 bases and J gave up 2 bases; unmatched junction bases: 9. This CDR3 is 15 amino acids long. The CDR3 DNA reads as TGTGCCAATACCATAGGCGGGGGGGCCTACAATGAGCAGTTCTTC. Encoded protein: CANTIGGGAYNEQFF.

A few counts support this clonotype. V usage is TRBV9 and J usage is TRBJ2-1, with a weak D call TRBD2 (6 bases). The germline gives CDR1 SGDLS, CDR2 YYNGEE. Trimming removed 1 base from V and 0 bases from J, with 11 bases in between. CDR3 length: 16 amino acids. The CDR3, as DNA: TGTGCCAGCAGCGTAATTGGCGGGGCCTCCTACAATGAGCAGTTCTTC. It codes for CASSVIGGASYNEQFF. Variable domain in full (rest from reference TRBV9 and TRBJ2-1): DSGVTQTPKHLITATGQRVTLRCSPRSGDLSVYWYQQSLDQGLQFLIQYYNGEERAKGNILERFSAQQFPDLHSELNLSSLELGDSALYFCASSVIGGASYNEQFFGPGTRLTVL.

This clonotype was recorded at least ten times. The chain recombines TRBV4-2 with TRBJ2-3; TRBD1 might be the D (7 bases). The CDR3 totals 17 residues. Per the germline V gene, CDR1 is LGHNA and CDR2 is YNFKEQ. V was clipped by 2 bases and J by 2 bases, with 17 bases between them. CDR3 sequence: CASSQPGQGGFTDTQYF. CDR3 nucleotides: TGTGCCAGCAGCCAACCAGGGCAGGGGGGTTTCACAGATACGCAGTATTTT.

There are many counts of this clonotype. The chain employs TRBV7-9 and TRBJ2-5; the D gene is possibly TRBD2 (6 bases). V was pared by 3 bases and J by 4 bases, with 9 bases between. There are 13 residues in the CDR3. Germline V CDR1 and CDR2: SEHNR, FQNEAQ (reference sequence). CDR3 region: CASSFLGGETQYF. The CDR3 DNA follows: TGTGCCAGCAGCTTTCTCGGGGGAGAGACCCAGTACTTC. Filled out from reference TRBV7-9 and TRBJ2-5, the complete variable domain reads DTGVSQNPRHKITKRGQNVTFRCDPISEHNRLYWYRQTLGQGPEFLTYFQNEAQLEKSRLLSDRFSAERPKGSFSTLEIQRTEQGDSAMYLCASSFLGGETQYFGPGTRLLVL.

CDR3 region: CASSLDIGTDTQYF. In DNA form, the CDR3 reads TGTGCCAGCAGTTTGGACATCGGCACAGATACGCAGTATTTT. J is TRBJ2-3 and V is TRBV6-2 or TRBV6-3, with D perhaps TRBD1 (5 bases). Looked up from germline, CDR1 is MNHEY and CDR2 is SVGEGT. Trimming cost V 4 bases and J 1 base, with 9 bases left between them. The CDR3 totals 14 residues.

The V and J genes are TRBV4-1 and TRBJ2-1; D tentatively reads TRBD1 or TRBD2 (5 bases each). Trimming removed 6 bases from V and 9 bases from J, with 21 bases in between. In germline, CDR1 is MGHRA, CDR2 YSYEKL. CDR3 length: 15 residues. The CDR3 is CASRRSTQAGTEQFF. The CDR3 bases are TGCGCCAGCAGACGATCGACCCAGGCAGGGACTGAGCAGTTCTTC.

Only a few counts were recorded for this clonotype. V usage is TRBV9 and J usage is TRBJ2-6, with 13 bases fitting TRBD2. Germline trimming cut 3 bases from V and 3 bases from J; bases unmatched to any gene: 6. This CDR3 is 18 amino acids long. Germline CDR1 is SGDLS and CDR2 is YYNGEE. The CDR3 DNA reads as TGTGCCAGCAGCGCAGGACTAGCGGGAGAAGTTGGGGCCAACGTCCTGACTTTC. Protein sequence: CASSAGLAGEVGANVLTF.

This chain uses TRBV27 with TRBJ1-5, with D uncertain. The CDR3 spans 15 residues. The germline V and J ends were trimmed by 3 bases and 3 bases, with 12 bases remaining between them. Germline CDR1 and CDR2: MNHEY and SMNVEV (reference sequence). The CDR3 region is CASSLVAEPNQPQHF. The CDR3 nucleotides read TGTGCCAGCAGTTTGGTAGCCGAACCCAATCAGCCCCAGCATTTT.

This sequence joins TRBV6-1 and TRBJ2-1; TRBD1 matches 8 bases. The V gene's germline CDR1 is MNHNS and CDR2 SASEGT. J was trimmed by 7 bases and V by 6 bases; bases with no gene match: 8. There are 14 residues in the CDR3. The CDR3 sequence is CASRKTGAGNEQFF. The CDR3 region has the DNA TGTGCCAGCAGGAAGACAGGGGCGGGTAATGAGCAGTTCTTC.

This chain links TRBV12-3 or TRBV12-4 with TRBJ1-4; 8 bases agree with TRBD1. V dropped 4 bases and J dropped 8; count of bases not matched to a gene: 15. The CDR3 has 17 residues. The CDR3 loop reads CASSCFTTTGGGEKLFF. CDR3 nucleotides: TGTGCCAGCAGTTGTTTCACGACCACAGGGGGGGGCGAAAAACTGTTTTTT.

This clonotype was recorded once. Being one base from a much bigger clone, this may be a read error. J is TRBJ2-1 and V is TRBV12-3 or TRBV12-4; D is possibly TRBD2 (6 bases). The CDR3 totals 15 residues. This CDR3 is CASSLGNGSYDEQFF. The CDR3 DNA reads TGTGCCAGCAGTTTAGGTAACGGGAGCTACGATGAGCAGTTCTTC.

This clonotype appeared once. V is TRBV25-1 and J is TRBJ1-1; TRBD1 might be the D (6 bases). Trimming removed 6 bases from V and 4 bases from J, with 12 bases in between. CDR1 and CDR2 (germline): MGHDK, SYGVNS. This CDR3 has 13 amino acids. The CDR3 DNA follows: TGTGCCAGCAGGGGCGGACAGCTCACTGAAGCTTTCTTT. This translates into CASRGGQLTEAFF.

The CDR3 DNA sequence: TGTGCCAGCAGCCCCGATCGGACAGGGGGCTCCTACAATGAGCAGTTCTTC. It specifies CASSPDRTGGSYNEQFF. The chain joins TRBV11-1 to TRBJ2-1, with TRBD1 matching over 10 bases. Germline V CDR1 and CDR2: SGHAT, FQDESV (reference sequence). Trimming took 5 bases from V and 0 from J; bases not matched to a gene: 7. The CDR3 extends over 17 amino acids.